These T cell receptor beta chains were read from a single sample in a study of T cells in Graves' hyperthyroidism and ophthalmopathy. Using its own MiXCR run on the multiplex PCR reads, TCRdb lists one record per CDR3 protein. The sample lists hundreds of thousands of distinct CDR3 sequences; less than 25% were seen once. The sample was blood. These receptors were taken from a man aged 30-40 years with Graves' ophthalmopathy. Each CDR3 is given with its conserved first and last residue. D genes are given only for firm matches. Size values are once, few and many counts, or a class for expanded clones, and some rows have none.

CDR3 length	V gene	J gene	D gene	clone size	CDR3 DNA	CDR3 protein
16	TRBV12-3/TRBV12-4	TRBJ1-5	TRBD1	NA	TGTGCCAGCAGATATTCACAGGGGCTTAACAATCAGCCCCAGCATTTT	CASRYSQGLNNQPQHF
15	TRBV7-2	TRBJ1-5	NA	NA	TGTGCCAGCAGCCAGAGGGTAAGGAGCAATCAGCCCCAGCATTTT	CASSQRVRSNQPQHF
18	TRBV28	TRBJ2-6	NA	NA	TGTGCCAGCAGTTTAAGGGGCTCAGGGGCAATTGGGGCCAACGTCCTGACTTTC	CASSLRGSGAIGANVLTF
18	TRBV5-6	TRBJ2-1	TRBD2	NA	TGTGCCAGCAGCTCGGGGCTAGCGGCCGCTACCCCATACAATGAGCAGTTCTTC	CASSSGLAAATPYNEQFF
13	TRBV10-3	TRBJ1-1	NA	few	TGTGCCATCACGGGGATCCCGAACACTGAAGCTTTCTTT	CAITGIPNTEAFF
15	TRBV18	TRBJ1-1	TRBD1	few	TGTGCCAGCTCATCACAGGGGGGAGTGAACACTGAAGCTTTCTTT	CASSSQGGVNTEAFF
13	TRBV12-3/TRBV12-4	TRBJ1-1	NA	many	TGTGCCAGCCCCGACCCAATGGGAACTGAAGCTTTCTTT	CASPDPMGTEAFF
13	TRBV3-1	TRBJ2-5	NA	many	TGTGCCAGCAGCCAAGATCTTAGAGGGACCCAGTACTTC	CASSQDLRGTQYF
16	TRBV11-2	TRBJ2-1	NA	few	TGTGCCAGCAGTTACCGCCGGGACTCCTCAAACAATGAGCAGTTCTTC	CASSYRRDSSNNEQFF
12	TRBV20-1	TRBJ2-1	NA	many	TGCAGTGCTAGAGAAAACTACAATGAGCAGTTCTTC	CSARENYNEQFF
13	TRBV6-2/TRBV6-3	TRBJ2-2	NA	few	TGTGCCAGCACCCTTACAGGGACCGGGGAGCTGTTTTTT	CASTLTGTGELFF
13	TRBV28	TRBJ2-7	NA	many	TGTGCCAGTTCGGGGGGCGCCGGGTACGAGCAGTACTTC	CASSGGAGYEQYF
16	TRBV14	TRBJ1-6	NA	NA	TGTGCCAGCAGCCCCGGAGGGGAGATTCGTAATTCACCCCTCCACTTT	CASSPGGEIRNSPLHF
14	TRBV20-1	TRBJ2-3	NA	many	TGCAGTGCTAGCGGGATTGGGGGCACAGATACGCAGTATTTT	CSASGIGGTDTQYF
14	TRBV6-1	TRBJ2-5	TRBD1	NA	TGTGCCAGTCAACGGGACAGGGTCCAAGAGACCCAGTACTTC	CASQRDRVQETQYF
17	TRBV6-1	TRBJ2-7	NA	few	TGTGCCAGCAGCCCATCTAACGGGCAGGGCAAGAACTACGAGCAGTACTTC	CASSPSNGQGKNYEQYF
13	TRBV6-1	TRBJ1-1	TRBD1	many	TGTGCCAGCAGCGACAGGGGCCGCACTGAAGCTTTCTTT	CASSDRGRTEAFF
12	TRBV29-1	TRBJ2-7	NA	few	TGCAGCGTCAGGGTCAGCTCCTACGAGCAGTACTTC	CSVRVSSYEQYF
14	TRBV12-3/TRBV12-4	TRBJ1-1	TRBD1	many	TGTGCCAGCAACGACAGGGGCGGACACACTGAAGCTTTCTTT	CASNDRGGHTEAFF
15	TRBV27	TRBJ2-1	TRBD2	NA	TGTGCCAGCAGGGGAGGGGCTAGCGGGATTGATGAGCAGTTCTTC	CASRGGASGIDEQFF
13	TRBV9	TRBJ2-1	NA	few	TGTGCCAGCAGCGTAGGATTTGGCGGGCCCGAGTTCTTC	CASSVGFGGPEFF
13	TRBV13	TRBJ2-7	TRBD1	many	TGTGCCAGCTCTCCTCGGCAGGGGGACGAGCAGTACTTC	CASSPRQGDEQYF
16	TRBV28	TRBJ2-5	NA	many	TGTGCCAGCAGTGTCACCGGGACACCTAACCAAGAGACCCAGTACTTC	CASSVTGTPNQETQYF
15	TRBV7-2	TRBJ2-3	TRBD1	NA	TGTGCCAGCAGCACAAACAGGGGGCTCTCAGATACGCAGTATTTT	CASSTNRGLSDTQYF
14	TRBV7-2	TRBJ2-3	TRBD2	NA	TGTGCCAGCAACAAAGCGGGAGGGCCAGATACGCAGTATTTT	CASNKAGGPDTQYF
14	TRBV12-3/TRBV12-4	TRBJ2-5	TRBD1	many	TGTGCCAGCAGACCGGGACAGTATCAAGAGACCCAGTACTTC	CASRPGQYQETQYF
17	TRBV10-3	TRBJ2-3	TRBD2	NA	TGTGCCATCACCAACCTAGGGGGTAGCGGGAGAATAGATACGCAGTATTTT	CAITNLGGSGRIDTQYF
15	TRBV5-8	TRBJ2-1	NA	NA	TGTGCCAGCCTTACATCGGGCACTCCCCACAATGAGCAGTTCTTC	CASLTSGTPHNEQFF
14	TRBV7-9	TRBJ1-4	TRBD1	NA	TGTGCCAGCGGGCAGACAGGGGGTAATCGAAAACTGTTTTTT	CASGQTGGNRKLFF
15	TRBV19	TRBJ2-6	NA	many	TGTGCCAGTAGTGTGACAGGCTCTGGGGCCAACGTCCTGACTTTC	CASSVTGSGANVLTF
13	TRBV11-2	TRBJ2-7	NA	few	TGTGCCAGCAGCCGGACTCCGTCCTACGAGCAGTACTTC	CASSRTPSYEQYF
15	TRBV6-5	TRBJ1-6	NA	NA	TGTGCCAGCAGTTACAATGCGCAGGATAATTCACCCCTCCACTTT	CASSYNAQDNSPLHF
14	TRBV7-9	TRBJ1-1	NA	NA	TGTGCCAGCAGCCCCGGGATGTGGAACACTGAAGCTTTCTTT	CASSPGMWNTEAFF
15	TRBV5-1	TRBJ2-7	NA	NA	TGCGCCAGCAGCTTGTTGAGGGCCTCTCTCTACGAGCAGTACTTC	CASSLLRASLYEQYF
16	TRBV2	TRBJ2-7	TRBD2	few	TGTGCCAGCAGGGCTTTTAGCGGGAGCACTTCCTACGAGCAGTACTTC	CASRAFSGSTSYEQYF
14	TRBV28	TRBJ1-5	NA	few	TGTGCCAGCAGTTTGGTGCCCCGTAATCAGCCCCAGCATTTT	CASSLVPRNQPQHF
15	TRBV20-1	TRBJ1-5	TRBD1	few	TGCAGTGCTAGAGAGAGGGGGCTTGGCAATCAGCCCCAGCATTTT	CSARERGLGNQPQHF
15	TRBV9	TRBJ2-1	NA	NA	TGTGCCAGCAGCGTAGAGGGCCGGAATCACAATGAGCAGTTCTTC	CASSVEGRNHNEQFF
13	TRBV6-1	TRBJ2-1	NA	many	TGTGCCAGCAGTACTAGCTCCTACAATGAGCAGTTCTTC	CASSTSSYNEQFF
13	TRBV5-1	TRBJ2-7	TRBD1	many	TGCGCCAGCAGGAAAGGACAGGGCTACGAGCAGTACTTC	CASRKGQGYEQYF
13	TRBV6-1	TRBJ1-2	TRBD1	NA	TGTGCCAGCAGTGACCCGACAGGGGCGGGCTACACCTTC	CASSDPTGAGYTF
16	TRBV7-9	TRBJ2-7	TRBD1	few	TGTGCCAGCAGCCCCCGGGACAGGTCTACATCGGGCGAGCAGTACTTC	CASSPRDRSTSGEQYF
13	TRBV12-3/TRBV12-4	TRBJ2-5	TRBD1	few	TGTGCCAGCAGGACAGGGGGCACGGAGACCCAGTACTTC	CASRTGGTETQYF
14	TRBV12-3/TRBV12-4	TRBJ2-7	NA	NA	TGTGCCAGCAGTTTCCAAGGGGGCTCCTACGAGCAGTACTTC	CASSFQGGSYEQYF
17	TRBV7-2	TRBJ2-1	TRBD2	NA	TGTGCCAGCAGCCCGGGACTAGCGGGACATACTTACAATGAGCAGTTCTTC	CASSPGLAGHTYNEQFF
14	TRBV2	TRBJ1-5	NA	NA	TGTGCCAGCAGTGGAGACAGGAGCAATCAGCCCCAGCATTTT	CASSGDRSNQPQHF
14	TRBV7-6	TRBJ1-4	NA	NA	TGTGCCAGCAGTTTCAGTGCCTCCAGGGAAAAACTGTTTTTT	CASSFSASREKLFF
15	TRBV7-3	TRBJ2-7	TRBD1	few	TGTGCCAGCAGCTGGGTGTACGACAGGGGATACGAGCAGTACTTC	CASSWVYDRGYEQYF
14	TRBV18	TRBJ1-5	NA	many	TGTGCCAGCTCAGACAGAAATAGCAATCAGCCCCAGCATTTT	CASSDRNSNQPQHF
14	TRBV13	TRBJ1-1	NA	many	TGTGCCAGCAGTTCCGGCGGGATGAACACTGAAGCTTTCTTT	CASSSGGMNTEAFF
15	TRBV7-7	TRBJ2-7	NA	NA	TGTGCTAGCAGCCCCCTGGGTAGCAGGTCCTACGAGCAGTACTTC	CASSPLGSRSYEQYF
12	TRBV12-3/TRBV12-4	TRBJ2-3	NA	many	TGTGCCAGCAGCTTATTCACAGATACGCAGTATTTT	CASSLFTDTQYF
16	TRBV7-9	TRBJ2-3	TRBD2	many	TGTGCCAGCAGCTTGGGGTCTAGCGGGAGCCAAGATACGCAGTATTTT	CASSLGSSGSQDTQYF
11	TRBV2	TRBJ2-7	NA	NA	TGTGCCAGCGTTGACAGCTACGAGCAGTACTTC	CASVDSYEQYF
17	TRBV18	TRBJ1-5	TRBD1	NA	TGTGCCAGCTCACCGGCTGGGACAGCCCTTAGCAATCAGCTCCAGCATTTT	CASSPAGTALSNQLQHF